Detailed here is one T cell receptor (beta chain). Trimming cost V 5 bases and J 0 bases, with 11 bases left between them. This CDR3 is 14 amino acids long. Germline lookup yields CDR1 ENHRY and CDR2 SYGVKD. It was with unique molecular identifiers that the TCRbeta library was prepared. TCRdb redid the calling of the PCR reads with MiXCR, one entry per CDR3 protein. The sample lists 490,000 or so distinct CDR3 sequences, about 12% occurring once. The record originates from a study of T-cell reconstitution after alpha-beta-depleted transplantation in children. The sequence was obtained from a human donor who donated a stem cell graft to a child with combined immunodeficiency. The V and J genes are TRBV10-3 and TRBJ2-7; tentatively, D is TRBD1 (6 bases). The source material was PBMCs from the stem cell graft donor, sampled from the stem cell graft. In DNA form, the CDR3 reads TGTGCCATCAGTTCCGGGACATACTCCTACGAGCAGTACTTC. As protein: CAISSGTYSYEQYF.